The 17 T cell receptor beta chains reported below all come from one sample, sequenced in a study of T cell responses to AZD1222 COVID-19 vaccine. The protocol was immunoSEQ multiplex PCR, while the TCRdb copy is restricted to in-frame clones and leaves out a portion. The sample has some 140,000 clones; around 90% are singletons. Sequencing used peripheral blood, obtained on day 0 of AZD1222 vaccination. These receptors originate from an adult in good health.

The V and J genes are TRBV28 and TRBJ2-7; 11 bases line up with TRBD2. CDR3 length: 15 amino acids. Germline CDR1 MDHEN, CDR2 SYDVKM. J lost 3 bases, V lost 7 bases, and 8 bases had no gene match. The CDR3 sequence is CASTPRGTSGYEQYF. The CDR3 nucleotides are TGTGCCAGCACCCCAAGAGGGACTAGCGGCTACGAGCAGTACTTC.

The rearrangement links TRBV7-2 to TRBJ2-7, with D perhaps matching TRBD1 (6 bases). Germline CDR1 reads SGHTA; CDR2 reads FQGNSA. V gave up 1 base and J gave up 4 bases, with 23 bases separating them. The CDR3 covers 18 residues. In DNA form, the CDR3 reads TGTGCCAGCAGCTTAGTTTTCAGGGGCGCCCCAAAGGGGTACGAGCAGTACTTC. Translating gives CASSLVFRGAPKGYEQYF.

The chain recombines TRBV5-6 with TRBJ1-3, with 10 bases that match TRBD1. V lost 4 bases, J lost 4 bases, and 8 bases stayed unmatched. CDR3 size: 16 residues. Germline CDR1 SGHDT, CDR2 YYEEEE. CDR3: CASSVSGTGVGNTIYF. CDR3 DNA sequence: TGTGCCAGCAGCGTTTCCGGGACAGGGGTAGGAAACACCATATATTTT. Full variable domain (outside the CDR3, taken from reference TRBV5-6 and TRBJ1-3): DAGVTQSPTHLIKTRGQQVTLRCSPKSGHDTVSWYQQALGQGPQFIFQYYEEEERQRGNFPDRFSGHQFPNYSSELNVNALLLGDSALYLCASSVSGTGVGNTIYFGEGSWLTVV.

This clone was seen just once. The chain is built from TRBV5-6 and TRBJ1-5; no firm D call. Trimming left V 1 base short and J 0 bases short, with 14 bases between. Germline CDR1 and CDR2: SGHDT and YYEEEE. This CDR3 is 17 amino acids long. The CDR3 region has the DNA TGTGCCAGCAGCTTGATGAGGGCTTCATATAGCAATCAGCCCCAGCATTTT. Its protein product is CASSLMRASYSNQPQHF. Full variable domain (rest looked up from reference TRBV5-6 and TRBJ1-5): DAGVTQSPTHLIKTRGQQVTLRCSPKSGHDTVSWYQQALGQGPQFIFQYYEEEERQRGNFPDRFSGHQFPNYSSELNVNALLLGDSALYLCASSLMRASYSNQPQHFGDGTRLSIL.

The chain is built from TRBV19 and TRBJ1-5, with TRBD1 matching over 9 bases. CDR1 is LNHDA, CDR2 SQIVND, per germline (reference sequence). The CDR3 has 15 residues. V trimming: 4 bases; J trimming: 5 bases; junction bases outside the gene matches: 6. This CDR3 is CASSNHRGPDQPQHF. In DNA form, the CDR3 reads TGTGCCAGTAGTAACCACAGGGGGCCCGATCAGCCCCAGCATTTT.

Here the CDR3 reads CASSLQQRDRLTQYF. As DNA, the CDR3 is TGTGCCAGCAGCCTACAGCAGAGGGATCGTCTGACCCAGTACTTC. V is TRBV7-9 and J is TRBJ2-5; possible D gene TRBD2, 5 bases. Germline V gene data show CDR1 as SEHNR and CDR2 as FQNEAQ (reference sequence). Trimming stripped 5 bases from V and 7 bases from J, with 20 bases between. CDR3 length equals 15 residues.

The rearrangement links TRBV7-9 to TRBJ2-2, with 7 bases identical to TRBD1. This CDR3 spans 16 amino acids. Germline V lookup: CDR1 SEHNR, CDR2 FQNEAQ (reference sequence). V trimming: 5 bases; J trimming: 6 bases; junction bases outside the gene matches: 12. DNA of the CDR3: TGTGCCAGCAGCCTTAGCATATCGCAGGGGGCCGGGGAGCTGTTTTTT. It yields the protein CASSLSISQGAGELFF.

This clone showed up just once. The gene calls are TRBV29-1 and TRBJ2-7; 8 nucleotides align to TRBD1. Germline CDR1 and CDR2: SQVTM and ANQGSEA. The CDR3 is 16 amino acids. V lost 0 bases, J lost 5 bases, and 12 bases stayed unmatched. The CDR3 protein is CSVEDRGPGQVNEQYF. DNA of the CDR3: TGCAGCGTTGAAGATCGGGGCCCGGGACAGGTAAACGAGCAGTACTTC.

The chain couples TRBV19 to TRBJ2-1; unclear D gene. There are 15 residues in the CDR3. V shed 3 bases and J shed 0 bases, with 9 bases lying between them. Germline assignment: CDR1 LNHDA and CDR2 SQIVND (reference sequence). CDR3 in amino acids: CASSMQSFSYNEQFF. The CDR3 bases are TGTGCCAGTAGTATGCAGTCATTCTCCTACAATGAGCAGTTCTTC.

The rearrangement links TRBV11-3 to TRBJ2-1; TRBD2 might be the D (6 bases). Germline V lookup: CDR1 SGHNT, CDR2 YENEEA. Trimming removed 1 base from V and 7 bases from J, with 20 bases in between. The CDR3 covers 17 residues. The CDR3 loop reads CASSLGSVLGTANEQFF. The CDR3 nucleotides are TGTGCCAGCAGCTTAGGATCGGTGTTAGGGACTGCGAATGAGCAGTTCTTC. Filled out from reference TRBV11-3 and TRBJ2-1, the complete variable domain reads EAGVVQSPRYKIIEKKQPVAFWCNPISGHNTLYWYLQNLGQGPELLIRYENEEAVDDSQLPKDRFSAERLKGVDSTLKIQPAELGDSAVYLCASSLGSVLGTANEQFFGPGTRLTVL.

The CDR3 DNA follows: TGTGCCAGCAGCCAAGGGAGGCTAGCGAGCACAGATACGCAGTATTTT. This translates into CASSQGRLASTDTQYF. J is TRBJ2-3 and V is TRBV3-1 (or the pseudogene TRBV3-2), with a tentative D call TRBD2 (6 bases). The CDR3 is 16 amino acids. Germline CDR1 LGHDT, CDR2 YNNKEL (reference sequence). V lost 1 base to trimming and J lost 0 bases, with 11 bases between them.

The V call is TRBV11-1, the J call TRBJ2-5; D could derive from TRBD1 or TRBD2 (5 bases each). Looked up from germline, CDR1 is SGHAT and CDR2 is FQDESV (reference sequence). V gave up 1 base and J gave up 14 bases, with 11 bases separating them. This CDR3 spans 11 amino acids. The CDR3 protein is CASSLEGPFYF. The CDR3 nucleotides read TGTGCCAGCAGCTTAGAGGGACCTTTTTACTTC. The full variable domain, rest sourced from reference TRBV11-1 and TRBJ2-5, is EAEVAQSPRYKITEKSQAVAFWCDPISGHATLYWYRQILGQGPELLVQFQDESVVDDSQLPKDRFSAERLKGVDSTLKIQPAELGDSAMYLCASSLEGPFYFGPGTRLLVL.

The rearrangement uses TRBV4-2 and TRBJ2-7, with 8 bases fitting TRBD2. V shed 0 bases and J 2 bases; nucleotides not matched to a gene: 6. The V gene's germline CDR1 is LGHNA and CDR2 YNFKEQ. The CDR3 is 16 amino acids. The CDR3 loop is CASSQETQLAAYEQYF. In nucleotides, the CDR3 is TGTGCCAGCAGCCAAGAAACCCAACTAGCGGCCTACGAGCAGTACTTC.

In its sample, this clone was seen once. CDR3 region: CASSSRGGSNQPQHF. CDR3 sequence (DNA): TGTGCCAGTAGCTCCAGGGGTGGGAGCAATCAGCCCCAGCATTTT. The chain combines TRBV19 with TRBJ1-5, with D possibly being TRBD1 (6 bases). The V and J ends lost 6 bases and 1 base respectively, with 13 bases between them. This CDR3 spans 15 amino acids. CDR1 and CDR2 from the germline V gene are LNHDA and SQIVND (reference sequence). Variable domain in full (rest from reference TRBV19 and TRBJ1-5): DGGITQSPKYLFRKEGQNVTLSCEQNLNHDAMYWYRQDPGQGLRLIYYSQIVNDFQKGDIAEGYSVSREKKESFPLTVTSAQKNPTAFYLCASSSRGGSNQPQHFGDGTRLSIL.

The chain is built from TRBV13 and TRBJ2-5; D uncertain. Per the germline V gene, CDR1 is PRHDT and CDR2 is FYEKMQ (reference sequence). The CDR3 spans 14 residues. The ends were cut back, 4 bases at V and 5 bases at J, with 14 bases in the middle. CDR3 DNA sequence: TGTGCCAGCAGCTCTGGGCCGGTCGCGGAGACCCAGTACTTC. It is translated as CASSSGPVAETQYF.

This clone was counted between two and nine times. The chain links TRBV14 to TRBJ2-1; 7 nucleotides agree with TRBD1. The CDR3 contains 19 residues. V was pared by 0 bases and J by 5 bases, with 16 bases of the junction left unmatched. Germline CDR1 and CDR2: SGHDN and FVKESK. The DNA of the CDR3 is TGTGCCAGCAGCCAAGAATATCAGCTGAGGACAGGAGGAAACAATGAGCAGTTCTTC. As protein: CASSQEYQLRTGGNNEQFF. The variable domain in full, with the rest retrieved from reference TRBV14 and TRBJ2-1, is EAGVTQFPSHSVIEKGQTVTLRCDPISGHDNLYWYRRVMGKEIKFLLHFVKESKQDESGMPNNRFLAERTGGTYSTLKVQPAELEDSGVYFCASSQEYQLRTGGNNEQFFGPGTRLTVL.

This clone was detected only a few times. The V and J genes are TRBV19 and TRBJ2-7; 9 nucleotides agree with TRBD1. Trimming took 6 bases from V and 3 from J; bases not matched to a gene: 3. CDR3 size: 13 residues. Germline V gene sequence: CDR1 LNHDA, CDR2 SQIVND (reference sequence). The CDR3 protein is CASRMTGGYEQYF. The CDR3 DNA reads TGTGCCAGTAGGATGACAGGGGGCTACGAGCAGTACTTC.